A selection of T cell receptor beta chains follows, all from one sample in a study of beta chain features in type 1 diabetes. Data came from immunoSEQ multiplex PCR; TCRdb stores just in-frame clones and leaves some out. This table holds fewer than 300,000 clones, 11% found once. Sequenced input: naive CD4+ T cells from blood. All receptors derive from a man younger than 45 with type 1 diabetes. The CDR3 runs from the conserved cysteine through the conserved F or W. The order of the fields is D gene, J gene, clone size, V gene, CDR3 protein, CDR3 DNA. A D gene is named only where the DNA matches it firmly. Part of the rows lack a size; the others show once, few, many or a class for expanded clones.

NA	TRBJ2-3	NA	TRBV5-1	CASSLGGRQGDTQYF	TGCGCCAGCAGCTTGGGAGGAAGGCAGGGCGATACGCAGTATTTT
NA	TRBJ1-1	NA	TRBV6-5	CATRGAGTGEAFF	TGTGCCACCCGCGGGGCGGGAACAGGTGAAGCTTTCTTT
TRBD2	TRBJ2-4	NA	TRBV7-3	CASSLSTSGGLSRLAKNIQYF	TGTGCCAGCAGCTTGTCTACTAGCGGGGGGCTCTCCCGGCTAGCCAAAAACATTCAGTACTTC
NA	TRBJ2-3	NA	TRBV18	CASSPPGVPADTQYF	TGTGCCAGCTCACCACCCGGGGTACCGGCAGATACGCAGTATTTT
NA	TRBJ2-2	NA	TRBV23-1	CASSPKKVEGGELFF	TGCGCCAGCAGCCCGAAGAAGGTGGAGGGCGGGGAGCTGTTTTTT
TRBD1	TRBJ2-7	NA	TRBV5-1	CASSLRQGNEQYF	TGCGCCAGCAGCCTCCGACAGGGAAACGAGCAGTACTTC
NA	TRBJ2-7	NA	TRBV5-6	CASSLQGDHEQYF	TGTGCCAGCAGTTTACAGGGTGACCACGAGCAGTACTTC
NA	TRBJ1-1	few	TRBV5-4	CASSLKKQGDTEAFF	TGTGCCAGCAGCTTAAAAAAACAGGGTGACACTGAAGCTTTCTTT
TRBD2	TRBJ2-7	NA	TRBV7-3	CASSGGLAREQYF	TGTGCCAGCAGCGGCGGACTAGCTCGCGAGCAGTACTTC
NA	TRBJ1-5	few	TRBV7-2	CASSLPPRGPQHF	TGTGCCAGCAGCCTCCCCCCGCGGGGGCCCCAGCATTTT
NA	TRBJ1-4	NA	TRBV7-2	CASSLDSQGYEKLFF	TGTGCCAGCAGCTTAGACTCACAGGGATATGAAAAACTGTTTTTT
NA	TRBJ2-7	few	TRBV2	CASSGLGAGPGEQYF	TGTGCCAGCAGTGGGTTGGGGGCTGGCCCTGGAGAGCAGTACTTC
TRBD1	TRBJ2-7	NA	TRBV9	CASSGPGQSSYEQYF	TGTGCCAGCAGCGGTCCGGGACAGAGCTCCTACGAGCAGTACTTC
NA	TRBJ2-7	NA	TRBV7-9	CASSLDREVSEQYF	TGTGCCAGCAGCCTGGACAGAGAGGTTAGCGAGCAGTACTTC
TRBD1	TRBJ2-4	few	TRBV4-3	CASGDRARNIQYF	TGCGCCAGCGGGGACAGGGCGCGAAACATTCAGTACTTC
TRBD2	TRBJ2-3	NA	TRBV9	CASKGTRDSDTQYF	TGTGCTTCGAAGGGGACTAGAGACTCAGATACGCAGTATTTT
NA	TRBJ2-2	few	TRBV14	CASTESWRGNTGELFF	TGTGCCAGCACCGAAAGCTGGCGGGGGAACACCGGGGAGCTGTTTTTT
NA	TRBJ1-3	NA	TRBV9	CASSVAWGLSGNTIYF	TGTGCCAGCAGCGTAGCTTGGGGGCTCTCCGGAAACACCATATATTTT
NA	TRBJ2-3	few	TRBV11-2	CASGAGGITDTQYF	TGTGCCTCCGGCGCCGGCGGCATCACAGATACGCAGTATTTT
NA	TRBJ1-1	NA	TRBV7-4	CASSLGRNRHNTEAFF	TGTGCCAGCAGCTTAGGCAGGAATCGGCACAACACTGAAGCTTTCTTT
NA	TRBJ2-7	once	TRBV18	CASSPSTGGEQYF	TGTGCCAGCTCACCATCGACAGGCGGCGAGCAGTACTTC
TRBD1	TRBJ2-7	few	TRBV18	CASSPDRAEQYF	TGTGCCAGCTCCCCAGACAGGGCCGAGCAGTACTTC
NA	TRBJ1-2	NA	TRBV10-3	CAIKKTSPLPEGYTF	TGTGCCATCAAGAAGACATCCCCCTTGCCTGAGGGCTACACCTTC
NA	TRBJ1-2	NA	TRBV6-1	CASTIRAEDGYTF	TGTGCCAGCACCATCAGGGCGGAAGACGGCTACACCTTC
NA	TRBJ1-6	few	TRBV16	CASSQRRNSPLHF	TGTGCCAGCAGCCAACGGAGAAATTCACCCCTCCACTTT
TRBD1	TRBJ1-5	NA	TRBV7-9	CASSLAGGGQPQHF	TGTGCCAGCAGCTTAGCAGGGGGCGGTCAGCCCCAGCATTTT
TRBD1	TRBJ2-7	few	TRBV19	CASSNTAGQGYEQYF	TGTGCCAGTAGTAATACCGCGGGACAGGGGTACGAGCAGTACTTC
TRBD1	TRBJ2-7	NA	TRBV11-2	CASSTTGTGTYEQYF	TGTGCCAGCAGCACTACCGGGACAGGGACCTACGAGCAGTACTTC
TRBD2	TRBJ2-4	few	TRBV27	CASSSSGQGRDIQYF	TGTGCCAGCAGTTCTAGCGGGCAGGGTCGGGACATTCAGTACTTC
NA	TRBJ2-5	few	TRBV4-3	CASSQGEAQYF	TGCGCCAGCAGCCAAGGTGAGGCCCAGTACTTC
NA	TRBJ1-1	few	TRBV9	CASSAGQNTEAFF	TGTGCCAGCAGCGCAGGACAGAACACTGAAGCTTTCTTT
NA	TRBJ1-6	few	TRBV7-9	CASSPRSGTSYSPLHF	TGTGCCAGCAGCCCGCGATCCGGGACAAGCTATTCACCCCTCCACTTT
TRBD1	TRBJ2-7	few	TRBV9	CASSIEGTGGYEQYF	TGTGCCAGCAGCATCGAAGGGACAGGCGGCTACGAGCAGTACTTC
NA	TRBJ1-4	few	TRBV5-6	CASSFGSGELTNEKLFF	TGTGCCAGCAGCTTCGGCTCAGGGGAGTTAACTAATGAAAAACTGTTTTTT
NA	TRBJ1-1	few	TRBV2	CASSEVAPGTEAFF	TGTGCCAGCAGTGAAGTGGCCCCGGGGACTGAAGCTTTCTTT
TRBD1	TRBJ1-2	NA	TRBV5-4	CASSSRTGGNYGYTF	TGTGCCAGCAGTTCCCGGACAGGGGGAAACTATGGCTACACCTTC
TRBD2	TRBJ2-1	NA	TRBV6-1	CASLVGGGNEQFF	TGTGCCAGCCTGGTTGGGGGGGGGAATGAGCAGTTCTTC
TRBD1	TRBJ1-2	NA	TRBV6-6	CASSYGTGGNGYTF	TGTGCCAGCAGTTACGGGACAGGGGGGAATGGCTACACCTTC
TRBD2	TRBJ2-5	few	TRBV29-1	CSVGGTSGETQYF	TGCAGCGTTGGTGGGACTAGCGGGGAGACCCAGTACTTC
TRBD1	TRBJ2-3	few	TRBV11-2	CASSKGQGATDTQYF	TGTGCCAGCAGCAAGGGACAGGGGGCGACAGATACGCAGTATTTT
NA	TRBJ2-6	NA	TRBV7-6	CASSVTTGANVLTF	TGTGCCAGCAGCGTCACTACTGGGGCCAACGTCCTGACTTTC
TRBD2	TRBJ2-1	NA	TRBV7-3	CASSRRGDRLANEQFF	TGTGCCAGCAGCCGGCGGGGGGATCGCCTGGCGAATGAGCAGTTCTTC
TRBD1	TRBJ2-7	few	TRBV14	CASGQAYEQYF	TGTGCCAGCGGACAGGCCTACGAGCAGTACTTC
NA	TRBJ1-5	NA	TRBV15	CATSRAGSQPQHF	TGTGCCACCAGCAGAGCGGGGAGTCAGCCCCAGCATTTT
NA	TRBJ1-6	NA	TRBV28	CASSPGGNSPLHF	TGTGCCAGCAGCCCTGGAGGTAATTCACCCCTCCACTTT
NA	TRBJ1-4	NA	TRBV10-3	CAISGGDNEKLFF	TGTGCCATCAGTGGAGGTGATAATGAAAAACTGTTTTTT
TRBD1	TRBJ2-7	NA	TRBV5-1	CASSPPGQGINF	TGCGCCAGCAGCCCCCCGGGACAGGGAATAAACTTC
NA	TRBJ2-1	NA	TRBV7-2	CASSRWGSDNEQFF	TGTGCCAGCAGTCGGTGGGGCAGCGACAATGAGCAGTTCTTC
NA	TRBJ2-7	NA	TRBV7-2	CASSPSGQRGNGQYF	TGTGCCAGCAGCCCTTCGGGACAGCGGGGGAACGGGCAGTACTTC
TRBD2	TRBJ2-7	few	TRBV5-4	CASSLAGGYYEQYF	TGTGCCAGCAGCTTAGCGGGGGGGTACTACGAGCAGTACTTC
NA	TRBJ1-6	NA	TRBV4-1	CASSQDTGGSPLHF	TGCGCCAGCAGCCAAGATACGGGGGGATCACCCCTCCACTTT
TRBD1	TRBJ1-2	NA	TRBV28	CASSLQDRGGYTF	TGTGCCAGCAGTTTACAGGACAGGGGAGGCTACACCTTC
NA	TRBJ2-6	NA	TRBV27	CASRRQNSGANVLTF	TGTGCCAGCAGGCGACAAAACTCTGGGGCCAACGTCCTGACTTTC
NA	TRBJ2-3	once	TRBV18	CASSLGGPGVGTQYF	TGTGCCAGCTCACTGGGGGGACCCGGAGTGGGGACGCAGTATTTT
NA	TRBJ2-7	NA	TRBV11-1	CASSPDSFEQYF	TGTGCCAGCAGCCCGGACAGCTTCGAGCAGTACTTC
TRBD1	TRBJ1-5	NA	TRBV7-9	CASSLAAGGPDQPQHF	TGTGCCAGCAGCTTAGCCGCAGGGGGCCCAGATCAGCCCCAGCATTTT
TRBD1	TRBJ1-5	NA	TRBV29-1	CSVGQGVNQPQHF	TGCAGCGTTGGGCAGGGGGTAAATCAGCCCCAGCATTTT
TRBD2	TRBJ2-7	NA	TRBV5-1	CASSFGLAGDGEQYF	TGCGCCAGCAGCTTTGGACTAGCCGGGGACGGCGAGCAGTACTTC
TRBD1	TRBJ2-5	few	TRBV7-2	CASSPAGQGGQETQYF	TGTGCCAGCAGCCCCGCAGGACAGGGGGGGCAAGAGACCCAGTACTTC